Each of the 9 T cell receptor beta chains below was sequenced from the same sample in a study of blood T cell repertoires in COVID-19. Only in-frame clones appear in the TCRdb table, and some are missing; sequencing was by immunoSEQ multiplex PCR. The data hold hundreds of thousands of clones, with nearly 90% observed a single time. Sequenced input: peripheral blood. The receptors derive from a woman between 40 and 50 years old with COVID-19, enrolled during active disease.

The V call is TRBV19, the J call TRBJ1-1; D remains unclear. Trimming stripped 8 bases from V and 7 bases from J, with 20 bases between. Looked up from germline, CDR1 is LNHDA and CDR2 is SQIVND (reference sequence). This CDR3 is built from 14 residues. The CDR3 region is CASGRNHNTGEAFF. Written as DNA, the CDR3 is TGTGCCAGTGGGAGGAACCACAATACTGGTGAAGCTTTCTTT. The full variable domain, rest sourced from reference TRBV19 and TRBJ1-1, is DGGITQSPKYLFRKEGQNVTLSCEQNLNHDAMYWYRQDPGQGLRLIYYSQIVNDFQKGDIAEGYSVSREKKESFPLTVTSAQKNPTAFYLCASGRNHNTGEAFFGQGTRLTVV.

The table lists this clone with a few counts. The rearrangement links TRBV5-6 to TRBJ1-5; tentatively, D is TRBD1 (5 bases). CDR1 and CDR2 (germline): SGHDT, YYEEEE. The V gene lost 0 bases and the J gene lost 6 bases, with 7 bases spanning the gap. This CDR3 comprises 13 residues. CDR3 loop: CASSLAGGQPQHF. As DNA, the CDR3 is TGTGCCAGCAGCTTGGCCGGGGGTCAGCCCCAGCATTTT.

Here the CDR3 reads CASSAVGPYEQYF. In DNA form, the CDR3 reads TGTGCCAGCAGTGCTGTGGGGCCCTACGAGCAGTACTTC. This chain uses TRBV6-2 or TRBV6-3 with TRBJ2-7, with D tentatively TRBD1 (5 bases). CDR1 and CDR2 (germline): MNHEY, SVGEGT. With 5 bases removed from V and 2 bases from J, the gap between germline ends came to 10 bases. The CDR3 length is 13 residues.

The J gene is TRBJ1-3, the V gene TRBV12-3 or TRBV12-4; 8 nucleotides line up with TRBD1. Unmatched junction bases numbered 2, after V lost 6 bases and J lost 4 bases. The CDR3 loop spans 13 amino acids. For the CDR3, the DNA is TGTGCCAGCAGCCGGACAGGGGGAAACACCATATATTTT. It yields the protein CASSRTGGNTIYF.

The chain is built from TRBV6-2 or TRBV6-3 and TRBJ1-5, with D possibly being TRBD1 (6 bases). Germline V gene data show CDR1 as MNHEY and CDR2 as SVGEGT. The CDR3 is 14 residues long. Trimming left V 5 bases short and J 7 bases short, with 15 bases between. The CDR3 loop reads CASSHRVLGQPQHF. The CDR3 DNA follows: TGTGCCAGCAGTCACAGGGTGTTAGGACAGCCCCAGCATTTT.

This rearrangement joins TRBV2 to TRBJ1-5; D gene unclear. Germline V CDR1 and CDR2: SNHLY, FYNNEI. The CDR3 covers 13 residues. V dropped 3 bases and J dropped 6 bases, with 9 bases sitting between them. CDR3 bases: TGTGCCAGCAGTGACCGGGATCCTCAGCCCCAGCATTTT. Its protein is CASSDRDPQPQHF.

The chain recombines TRBV7-2 with TRBJ1-2; TRBD1 matches 7 bases. Unmatched junction bases numbered 4, after V lost 4 bases and J lost 8 bases. There are 12 residues in the CDR3. From germline, CDR1 is SGHTA and CDR2 FQGNSA. The CDR3, as DNA: TGTGCCAGCAGCTCCGACAGGGTAGGCTACACCTTC. Encoded protein: CASSSDRVGYTF.

The chain recombines TRBV2 with TRBJ2-1; the D gene is possibly TRBD2 (6 bases). V shed 2 bases and J shed 0 bases, with 20 bases lying between them. The CDR3 length is 19 residues. CDR1 and CDR2 (germline): SNHLY, FYNNEI. The CDR3 DNA reads TGTGCCAGCAGTGAAAGGGCGGACTACCAAGCCTACTCCTACAATGAGCAGTTCTTC. Amino acid sequence: CASSERADYQAYSYNEQFF.

The chain is built from TRBV7-9 and TRBJ1-2; a weak D match, TRBD1 (6 bases). The CDR3 extends over 13 amino acids. Per the germline V gene, CDR1 is SEHNR and CDR2 is FQNEAQ (reference sequence). Trimming removed 2 bases from V and 4 bases from J, with 8 bases in between. The CDR3 DNA follows: TGTGCCAGCAGCTTATCAGGGGCCTATGGCTACACCTTC. Translation: CASSLSGAYGYTF.